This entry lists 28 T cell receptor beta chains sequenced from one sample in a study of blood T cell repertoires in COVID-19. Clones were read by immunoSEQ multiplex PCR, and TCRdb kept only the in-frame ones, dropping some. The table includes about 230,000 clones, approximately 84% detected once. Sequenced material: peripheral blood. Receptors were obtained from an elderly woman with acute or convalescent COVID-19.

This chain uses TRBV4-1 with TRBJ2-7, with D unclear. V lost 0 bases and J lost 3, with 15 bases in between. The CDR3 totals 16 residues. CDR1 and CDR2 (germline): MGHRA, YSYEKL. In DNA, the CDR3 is TGCGCCAGCAGCCAAGAGTCCGGTATTCCCTACTACGAGCAGTACTTC. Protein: CASSQESGIPYYEQYF.

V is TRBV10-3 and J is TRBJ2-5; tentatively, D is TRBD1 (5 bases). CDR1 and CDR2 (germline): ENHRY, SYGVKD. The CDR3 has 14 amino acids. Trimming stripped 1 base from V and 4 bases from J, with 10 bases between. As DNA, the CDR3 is TGTGCCATCAGTGAGTTTGGGGCTGGAGAGACCCAGTACTTC. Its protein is CAISEFGAGETQYF.

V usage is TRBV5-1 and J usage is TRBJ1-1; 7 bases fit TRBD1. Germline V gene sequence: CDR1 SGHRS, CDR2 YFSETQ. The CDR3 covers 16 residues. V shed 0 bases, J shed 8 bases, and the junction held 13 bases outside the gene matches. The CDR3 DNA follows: TGCGCCAGCAGCTTGGGCTCCGGGACAGCTCATCCCGAAGCTTTCTTT. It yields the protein CASSLGSGTAHPEAFF.

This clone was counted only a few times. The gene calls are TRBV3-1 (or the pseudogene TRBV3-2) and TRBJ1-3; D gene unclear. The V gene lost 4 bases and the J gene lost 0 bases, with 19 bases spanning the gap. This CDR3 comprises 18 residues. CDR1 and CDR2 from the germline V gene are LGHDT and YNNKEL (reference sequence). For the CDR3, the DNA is TGTGCCAGCAGCCCTCAGAGGAGGGAAACACGCTCTGGAAACACCATATATTTT. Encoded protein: CASSPQRRETRSGNTIYF.

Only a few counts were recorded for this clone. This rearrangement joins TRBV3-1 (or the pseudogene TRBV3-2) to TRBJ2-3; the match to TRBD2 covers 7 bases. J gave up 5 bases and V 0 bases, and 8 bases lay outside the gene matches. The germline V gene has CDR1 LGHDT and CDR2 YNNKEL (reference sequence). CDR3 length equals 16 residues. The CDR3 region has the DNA TGTGCCAGCAGCCAAGAGACAGCGGGATACGTAGATACGCAGTATTTT. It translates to CASSQETAGYVDTQYF.

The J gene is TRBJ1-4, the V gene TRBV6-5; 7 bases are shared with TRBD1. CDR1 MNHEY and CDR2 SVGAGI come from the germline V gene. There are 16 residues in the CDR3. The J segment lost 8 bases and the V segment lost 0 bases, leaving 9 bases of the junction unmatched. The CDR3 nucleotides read TGTGCCAGCAGTTACTCGATAGGGGGCCGGGAGGAAAAACTGTTTTTT. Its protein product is CASSYSIGGREEKLFF.

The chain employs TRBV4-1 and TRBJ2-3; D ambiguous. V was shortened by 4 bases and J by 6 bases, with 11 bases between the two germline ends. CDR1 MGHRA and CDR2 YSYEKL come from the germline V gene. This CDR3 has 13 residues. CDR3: CASSLTNADTQYF. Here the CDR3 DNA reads TGCGCCAGCAGCCTCACTAACGCGGATACGCAGTATTTT.

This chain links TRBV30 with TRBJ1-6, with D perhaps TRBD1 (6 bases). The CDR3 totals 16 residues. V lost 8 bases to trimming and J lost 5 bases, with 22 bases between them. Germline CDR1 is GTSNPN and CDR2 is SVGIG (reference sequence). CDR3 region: CAMTTMGQGNNSPLHF. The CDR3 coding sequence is TGTGCCATGACGACCATGGGACAAGGAAATAATTCACCCCTCCACTTT.

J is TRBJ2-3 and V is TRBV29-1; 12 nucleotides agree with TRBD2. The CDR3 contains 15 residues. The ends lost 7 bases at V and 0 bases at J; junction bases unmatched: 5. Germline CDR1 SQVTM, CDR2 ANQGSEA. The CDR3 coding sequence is TGCAGCGGAGGGACTAGCGGGTTTAGCACAGATACGCAGTATTTT. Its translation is CSGGTSGFSTDTQYF.

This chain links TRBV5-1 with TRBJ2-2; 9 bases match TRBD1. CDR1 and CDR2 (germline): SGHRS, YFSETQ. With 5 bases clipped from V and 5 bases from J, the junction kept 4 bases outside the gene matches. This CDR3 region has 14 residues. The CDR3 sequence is CASSRTGATGELFF. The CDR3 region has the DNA TGCGCCAGCAGTAGGACAGGGGCGACCGGGGAGCTGTTTTTT. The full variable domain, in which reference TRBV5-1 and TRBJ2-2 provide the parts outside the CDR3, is KAGVTQTPRYLIKTRGQQVTLSCSPISGHRSVSWYQQTPGQGLQFLFEYFSETQRNKGNFPGRFSGRQFSNSRSEMNVSTLELGDSALYLCASSRTGATGELFFGEGSRLTVL.

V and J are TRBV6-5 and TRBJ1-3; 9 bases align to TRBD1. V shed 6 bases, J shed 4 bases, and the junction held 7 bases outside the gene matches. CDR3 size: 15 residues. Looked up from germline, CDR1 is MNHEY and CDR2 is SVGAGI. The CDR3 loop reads CASSVGQGMGNTIYF. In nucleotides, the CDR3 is TGTGCCAGCAGCGTTGGACAGGGGATGGGAAACACCATATATTTT.

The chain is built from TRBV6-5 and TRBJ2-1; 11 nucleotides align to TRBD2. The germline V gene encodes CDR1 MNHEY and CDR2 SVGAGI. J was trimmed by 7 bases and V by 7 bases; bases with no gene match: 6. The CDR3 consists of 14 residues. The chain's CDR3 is CASTVTSGVNEQFF. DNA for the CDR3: TGTGCCAGCACGGTGACTAGCGGGGTAAATGAGCAGTTCTTC.

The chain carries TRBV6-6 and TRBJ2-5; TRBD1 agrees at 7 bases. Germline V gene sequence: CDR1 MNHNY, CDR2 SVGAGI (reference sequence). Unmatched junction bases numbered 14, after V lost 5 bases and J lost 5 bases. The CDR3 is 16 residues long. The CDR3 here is CASSPTDRQGFETQYF. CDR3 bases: TGTGCCAGCAGTCCTACGGACAGGCAGGGTTTCGAGACCCAGTACTTC.

The CDR3 bases are TGCGCCAGCAGTTACGATCCGGGACAGGGGTACGAGCAGTACTTC. This codes for CASSYDPGQGYEQYF. V is TRBV5-1 and J is TRBJ2-7; 10 bases are a match to TRBD1. Losses at the gene ends were 5 bases for V and 4 bases for J; bases not matched to a gene: 9. This CDR3 region has 15 residues. The germline gives CDR1 SGHRS, CDR2 YFSETQ.

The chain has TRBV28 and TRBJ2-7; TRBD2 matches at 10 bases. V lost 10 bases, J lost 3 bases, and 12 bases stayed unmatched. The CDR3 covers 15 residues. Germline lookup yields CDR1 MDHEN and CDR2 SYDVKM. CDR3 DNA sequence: TGTGCCACCGACGGCCGGCCTAGCGGGAGCTACGAGCAGTACTTC. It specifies CATDGRPSGSYEQYF.

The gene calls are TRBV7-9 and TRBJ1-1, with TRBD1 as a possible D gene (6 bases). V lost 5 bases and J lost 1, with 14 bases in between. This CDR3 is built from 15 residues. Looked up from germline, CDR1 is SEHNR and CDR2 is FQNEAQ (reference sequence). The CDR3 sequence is CASSPGTPANTEAFF. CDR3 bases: TGTGCCAGCAGCCCGGGGACACCGGCGAACACTGAAGCTTTCTTT. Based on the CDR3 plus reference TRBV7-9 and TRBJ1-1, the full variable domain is DTGVSQNPRHKITKRGQNVTFRCDPISEHNRLYWYRQTLGQGPEFLTYFQNEAQLEKSRLLSDRFSAERPKGSFSTLEIQRTEQGDSAMYLCASSPGTPANTEAFFGQGTRLTVV.

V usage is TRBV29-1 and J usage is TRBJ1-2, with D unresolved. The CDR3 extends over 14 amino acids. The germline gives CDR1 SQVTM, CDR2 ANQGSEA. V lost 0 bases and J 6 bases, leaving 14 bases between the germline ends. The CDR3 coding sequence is TGCAGCGTTGAAGATAGGCTGGGGAGTGATGGCTACACCTTC. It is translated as CSVEDRLGSDGYTF.

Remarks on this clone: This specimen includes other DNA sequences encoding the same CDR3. This chain's CDR3 is CASRTGSSGNTIYF. CDR3 bases: TGTGCCAGCAGGACAGGGTCCTCTGGAAACACCATATATTTT. The chain employs TRBV28 and TRBJ1-3; 7 bases map to TRBD1. The CDR3 is 14 residues long. The germline gives CDR1 MDHEN, CDR2 SYDVKM. Trimming at V came to 6 bases and at J to 0 bases, leaving 2 bases not matched to a gene.

The CDR3 DNA reads TGTGCCAGCAGCCAAGAACCAGCGGGAGGCGCCAATGAGCAGTTCTTC. It translates to CASSQEPAGGANEQFF. The chain recombines TRBV3-1 (or the pseudogene TRBV3-2) with TRBJ2-1; 9 bases line up with TRBD2. V lost 0 bases and J lost 6; bases outside the gene matches: 6. This CDR3 has 16 amino acids. Germline assignment: CDR1 LGHDT and CDR2 YNNKEL (reference sequence).

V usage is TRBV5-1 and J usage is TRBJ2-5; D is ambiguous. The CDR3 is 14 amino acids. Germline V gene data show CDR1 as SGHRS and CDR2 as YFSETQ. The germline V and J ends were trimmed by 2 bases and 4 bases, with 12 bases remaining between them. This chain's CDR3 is CASSFGEYGETQYF. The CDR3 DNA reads TGCGCCAGCAGCTTCGGAGAGTACGGAGAGACCCAGTACTTC.

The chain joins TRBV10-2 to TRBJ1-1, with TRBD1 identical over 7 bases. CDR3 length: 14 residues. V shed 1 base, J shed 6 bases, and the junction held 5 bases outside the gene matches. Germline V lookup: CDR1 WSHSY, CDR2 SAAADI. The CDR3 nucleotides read TGCGCCAGCAGTGAGTTAAGGCAGGGGGCTGAAGCTTTCTTT. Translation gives CASSELRQGAEAFF.

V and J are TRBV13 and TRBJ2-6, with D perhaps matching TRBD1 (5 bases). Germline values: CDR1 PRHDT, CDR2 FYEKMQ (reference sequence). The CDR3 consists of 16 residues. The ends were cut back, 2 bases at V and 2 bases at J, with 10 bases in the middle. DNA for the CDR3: TGTGCCAGCAGCTTAACACAGGTCACTGGGGCCAACGTCCTGACTTTC. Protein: CASSLTQVTGANVLTF.

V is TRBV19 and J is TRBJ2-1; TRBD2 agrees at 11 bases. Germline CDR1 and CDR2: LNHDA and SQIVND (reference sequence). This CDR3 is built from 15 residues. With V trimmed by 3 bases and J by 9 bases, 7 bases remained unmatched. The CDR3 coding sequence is TGTGCCAGTAGTATGGGCGGGACTAGCGGTGTTGAGCAGTTCTTC. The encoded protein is CASSMGGTSGVEQFF.

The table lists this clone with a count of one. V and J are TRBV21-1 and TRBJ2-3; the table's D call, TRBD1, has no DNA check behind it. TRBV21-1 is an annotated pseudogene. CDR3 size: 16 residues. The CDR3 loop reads CASSIQGWYKADTQYF. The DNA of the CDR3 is TGTGCCAGCAGCATTCAGGGCTGGTACAAGGCAGATACGCAGTATTTT.

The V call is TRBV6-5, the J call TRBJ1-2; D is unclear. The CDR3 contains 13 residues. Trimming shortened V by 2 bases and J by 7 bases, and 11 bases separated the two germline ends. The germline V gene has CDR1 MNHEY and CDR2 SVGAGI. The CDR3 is CASSYRRGSGYTF. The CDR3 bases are TGTGCCAGCAGTTACCGACGGGGAAGTGGCTACACCTTC.

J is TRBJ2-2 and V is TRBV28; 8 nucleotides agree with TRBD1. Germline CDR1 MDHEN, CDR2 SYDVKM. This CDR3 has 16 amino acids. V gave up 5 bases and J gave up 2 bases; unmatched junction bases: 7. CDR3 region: CASSPQGAVNTGELFF. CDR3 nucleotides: TGTGCCAGCAGTCCTCAGGGGGCGGTCAACACCGGGGAGCTGTTTTTT.

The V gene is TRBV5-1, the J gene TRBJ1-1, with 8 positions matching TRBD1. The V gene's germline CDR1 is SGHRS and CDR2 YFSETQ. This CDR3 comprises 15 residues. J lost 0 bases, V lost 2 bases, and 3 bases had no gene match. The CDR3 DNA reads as TGCGCCAGCAGCTTAGACAGGGGTATGAACACTGAAGCTTTCTTT. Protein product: CASSLDRGMNTEAFF.

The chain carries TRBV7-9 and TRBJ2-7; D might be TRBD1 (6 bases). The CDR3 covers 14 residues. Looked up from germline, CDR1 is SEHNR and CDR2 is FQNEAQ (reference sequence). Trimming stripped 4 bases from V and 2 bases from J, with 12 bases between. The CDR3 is CASSSDRIAYEQYF. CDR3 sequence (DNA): TGTGCCAGCAGCTCCGACAGGATCGCCTACGAGCAGTACTTC.